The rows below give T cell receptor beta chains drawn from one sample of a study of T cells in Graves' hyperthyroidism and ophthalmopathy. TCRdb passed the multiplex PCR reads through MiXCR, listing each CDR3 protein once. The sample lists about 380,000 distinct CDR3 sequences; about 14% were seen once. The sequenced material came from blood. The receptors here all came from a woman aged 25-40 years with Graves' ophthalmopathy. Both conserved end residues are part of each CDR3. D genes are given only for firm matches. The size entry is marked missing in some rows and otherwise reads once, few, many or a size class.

CARRETGELFF	TGTGCCAGGCGGGAAACCGGGGAGCTGTTTTTT	TRBV2	.	many	TRBJ2-2
CASSYFGSYNEQFF	TGTGCCAGCAGTTATTTTGGTTCCTACAATGAGCAGTTCTTC	TRBV6-1	.	many	TRBJ2-1
CASSSLGQGPTPGTEAFF	TGTGCCAGTAGTAGTCTGGGACAGGGCCCTACTCCGGGGACTGAAGCTTTCTTT	TRBV19	TRBD1	few	TRBJ1-1
CASSPDSLYEQYF	TGTGCCAGCTCACCGGACAGTCTCTACGAGCAGTACTTC	TRBV18	.	many	TRBJ2-7
CAWSVWPDPEAFF	TGTGCCTGGAGTGTATGGCCCGACCCCGAAGCTTTCTTT	TRBV30	.	many	TRBJ1-1
CASSEEGDNQPQHF	TGTGCCAGCAGTGAAGAAGGGGACAATCAGCCCCAGCATTTT	TRBV6-1	.	.	TRBJ1-5
CASSSSGARRDQYF	TGTGCCAGCAGCTCGAGCGGGGCACGGCGGGACCAGTACTTC	TRBV5-4	TRBD2	few	TRBJ2-5
CASTINTGELFF	TGTGCCAGCACCATAAACACCGGGGAGCTGTTTTTT	TRBV3-1	.	many	TRBJ2-2
CASSLGGQGNGYTF	TGTGCCAGCAGTTTAGGGGGACAGGGGAATGGCTACACCTTC	TRBV27	TRBD1	many	TRBJ1-2
CASSLGWGARVSPLHF	TGTGCCAGCTCGCTAGGCTGGGGGGCGCGTGTTTCACCCCTCCACTTT	TRBV28	.	many	TRBJ1-6
CASSLDSNSEAFF	TGTGCCAGCAGCTTGGACAGTAACTCTGAAGCTTTCTTT	TRBV5-6	.	.	TRBJ1-1
CASSPDTSNQPQHF	TGTGCCAGCAGCCCGGACACCTCCAATCAGCCCCAGCATTTT	TRBV7-2	.	few	TRBJ1-5
CASSRRQGDTQYF	TGTGCCAGCAGCAGAAGACAGGGAGATACGCAGTATTTT	TRBV7-9	TRBD1	many	TRBJ2-3
CASSFWDRSNTEAFF	TGTGCCAGCAGCTTTTGGGACAGGAGTAACACTGAAGCTTTCTTT	TRBV7-9	TRBD1	.	TRBJ1-1
CASSFQGFRAYNSPLHF	TGTGCCAGCAGTTTCCAGGGCTTTCGGGCTTATAATTCACCCCTCCACTTT	TRBV6-1	.	many	TRBJ1-6
CAVDSDKNYGYTF	TGTGCCGTAGACAGTGACAAGAACTATGGCTACACCTTC	TRBV30	.	.	TRBJ1-2
CASSFPSGGWETQYF	TGTGCCAGCAGTTTTCCCAGCGGGGGTTGGGAGACCCAGTACTTC	TRBV12-3/TRBV12-4	TRBD2	many	TRBJ2-5
CASRPGEGTDTQYF	TGTGCCAGCAGGCCGGGAGAGGGGACAGATACGCAGTATTTT	TRBV2	.	many	TRBJ2-3
CASSQTKTGYNEQFF	TGTGCCAGCAGTCAAACCAAAACAGGGTACAATGAGCAGTTCTTC	TRBV3-1	.	many	TRBJ2-1
CSAQENTGMNTEAFF	TGCAGTGCTCAAGAAAATACAGGGATGAACACTGAAGCTTTCTTT	TRBV20-1	.	many	TRBJ1-1
CASSLERGAYTDTQYF	TGTGCCAGCAGTTTGGAGCGGGGGGCCTACACAGATACGCAGTATTTT	TRBV12-3/TRBV12-4	TRBD2	.	TRBJ2-3
CASSSKGTSGGPTDTQYF	TGTGCCAGCAGCTCCAAAGGGACTAGCGGGGGGCCCACAGATACGCAGTATTTT	TRBV9	TRBD2	.	TRBJ2-3
CASTNGAPDTQYF	TGTGCCAGCACCAATGGTGCGCCAGATACGCAGTATTTT	TRBV7-9	.	many	TRBJ2-3
CASSETTGTGDEQYF	TGTGCCAGCAGCGAAACCACCGGGACAGGGGACGAGCAGTACTTC	TRBV28	TRBD1	many	TRBJ2-7
CATRGGQGATNTEAFF	TGTGCCACCAGGGGTGGACAGGGGGCGACGAACACTGAAGCTTTCTTT	TRBV24-1	TRBD1	.	TRBJ1-1
CASSSDRYSYEQYF	TGTGCCAGCAGTTCGGACAGGTACTCCTACGAGCAGTACTTC	TRBV12-3/TRBV12-4	TRBD1	few	TRBJ2-7
CASSPGTGGGTGELFF	TGTGCCAGCAGCCCCGGGACGGGCGGGGGGACCGGGGAGCTGTTTTTT	TRBV7-3	TRBD2	.	TRBJ2-2
CASSTSGGATDTQYF	TGTGCCAGCAGTACTAGCGGGGGGGCCACAGATACGCAGTATTTT	TRBV6-1	TRBD2	many	TRBJ2-3
CASSLAWEGGSSPLHF	TGCGCCAGCAGCTTGGCCTGGGAGGGCGGGAGTTCACCCCTCCACTTT	TRBV5-1	.	.	TRBJ1-6
CASSELADEQFF	TGTGCCAGCAGTGAATTGGCCGATGAGCAGTTCTTC	TRBV6-1	.	many	TRBJ2-1
CSANRGRVNIQYF	TGCAGCGCAAACAGGGGGCGAGTGAACATTCAGTACTTC	TRBV29-1	TRBD1	few	TRBJ2-4
CASKTGKYMNTEAFF	TGTGCCAGCAAGACAGGGAAATACATGAACACTGAAGCTTTCTTT	TRBV27	TRBD1	many	TRBJ1-1
CASSSREGGQPQHF	TGCGCCAGCAGCTCCAGGGAAGGGGGGCAGCCCCAGCATTTT	TRBV5-1	.	many	TRBJ1-5
CVRQGSNTGELFF	TGTGTCCGACAGGGTTCGAACACCGGGGAGCTGTTTTTT	TRBV2	TRBD1	.	TRBJ2-2
CSARLETQYF	TGCAGTGCCCGATTAGAGACCCAGTACTTC	TRBV20-1	.	many	TRBJ2-5
CASSDSFKCLGYGNTEAFF	TGTGCCAGCAGTGACTCATTTAAGTGTCTGGGTTACGGGAACACTGAAGCTTTCTTT	TRBV6-4	.	.	TRBJ1-1
CASSYRYRDRGGNQPQHF	TGTGCCAGCAGTTACAGATACCGGGACAGGGGAGGTAATCAGCCCCAGCATTTT	TRBV6-5	TRBD1	few	TRBJ1-5
CASSEGRLDQPQHF	TGTGCCAGCAGTGAAGGGCGACTCGATCAGCCCCAGCATTTT	TRBV6-1	.	many	TRBJ1-5
CASSYSGVMSSYEQYF	TGTGCCAGCAGTTACTCCGGCGTAATGAGCTCCTACGAGCAGTACTTC	TRBV6-5	.	many	TRBJ2-7
CASSPGTGPGNTIYF	TGTGCCAGCAGTCCCGGGACAGGGCCCGGAAACACCATATATTTT	TRBV9	TRBD1	.	TRBJ1-3
CASNSGVRNQPQHF	TGTGCCAGCAATTCTGGGGTACGCAATCAGCCCCAGCATTTT	TRBV28	.	many	TRBJ1-5
CASNIRSRLYSNQPQHF	TGTGCCAGCAACATTCGCTCACGCCTGTATAGCAATCAGCCCCAGCATTTT	TRBV6-1	.	.	TRBJ1-5
CASSLTAASGGEGTQYF	TGTGCCAGCAGCTTAACGGCAGCTTCGGGGGGCGAAGGGACCCAGTACTTC	TRBV7-3	.	many	TRBJ2-5
CASSYSATGELFF	TGTGCCAGCAGTTACTCGGCCACCGGGGAGCTGTTTTTT	TRBV6-5	.	many	TRBJ2-2
CASSPLGRASGGTYEQYF	TGTGCCAGCAGTCCCCTCGGTCGGGCTAGCGGGGGGACCTACGAGCAGTACTTC	TRBV28	TRBD2	many	TRBJ2-7
CASSPFAPGQVANTGELFF	TGCGCCAGCAGCCCGTTTGCGCCTGGACAGGTCGCGAACACCGGGGAGCTGTTTTTT	TRBV5-1	TRBD1	many	TRBJ2-2